What follows are 30 T cell receptor beta chains derived from one specimen sequenced in a study of graft-versus-host responses after intestinal transplantation. No antigens are known for them. The protocol was immunoSEQ multiplex PCR, while the TCRdb copy is restricted to in-frame clones and leaves out a portion. The sample lists more than 80,000 clones, around four fifths occurring once. Sequencing was performed on unstimulated CD8+ T cells sorted from spleen or lymph node cells, taken before intestinal transplant. Source of these receptors: a human donor who received an intestinal transplant.

This clone has a single count. This CDR3 is CASSLSLNTEAFF. CDR3 in DNA: TGTGCCAGCAGTTTATCCCTGAACACTGAAGCTTTCTTT. This chain joins TRBV28 and TRBJ1-1; D is unclear. This CDR3 comprises 13 residues. Trimming removed 1 base from V and 0 bases from J, with 3 bases in between. The germline V gene has CDR1 MDHEN and CDR2 SYDVKM.

The chain uses TRBV12-2 and TRBJ1-6; TRBD1 is the table's D call and was not checked against the DNA. TRBV12-2 is an annotated pseudogene. The CDR3 has 15 residues. The CDR3 sequence is CASRLEGGDNSPLHF. The CDR3 region has the DNA TGTGCAAGTCGCTTAGAAGGGGGCGATAATTCACCCCTCCACTTT.

The gene calls are TRBV27 and TRBJ2-1; TRBD1 matches 7 bases. Germline V lookup: CDR1 MNHEY, CDR2 SMNVEV (reference sequence). With 5 bases clipped from V and 1 base from J, the junction kept 5 bases outside the gene matches. The CDR3 covers 15 residues. The CDR3 region is CASSTKDRSYNEQFF. The CDR3 DNA is TGTGCCAGCAGTACCAAGGACAGGTCCTACAATGAGCAGTTCTTC.

This clone was seen a handful of times. V usage is TRBV5-3 and J usage is TRBJ2-7, with TRBD2 as a possible D gene (6 bases). TRBV5-3 is designated an ORF whose function remains uncertain. This CDR3 region has 14 residues. V was pared by 4 bases and J by 6 bases, with 17 bases between. The CDR3 bases are TGTGCCAGAAGCGCCGTGCGGGACGGCGGCGAGCAGTACTTC. Amino acid sequence: CARSAVRDGGEQYF.

This chain's CDR3 is CASSLSLSSYNEQFF. The CDR3 DNA is TGTGCCAGCAGTTTATCACTGAGCTCCTACAATGAGCAGTTCTTC. The V call is TRBV28, the J call TRBJ2-1; D ambiguous. There are 15 residues in the CDR3. Germline V gene lookup returns CDR1 MDHEN and CDR2 SYDVKM. Deletions cut 1 base from V and 0 bases from J, with 7 bases between.

The gene calls are TRBV7-9 and TRBJ1-5, with TRBD1 matching over 7 bases. The V gene's germline CDR1 is SEHNR and CDR2 FQNEAQ (reference sequence). The CDR3 length is 15 residues. Losses at the gene ends were 5 bases for V and 0 bases for J; bases not matched to a gene: 4. CDR3 loop: CASSQDRYSNQPQHF. Here the CDR3 DNA reads TGTGCCAGCAGCCAGGACAGGTATAGCAATCAGCCCCAGCATTTT.

The chain is built from TRBV28 and TRBJ2-1; a possible D gene is TRBD1 (6 bases). V was pared by 2 bases and J by 3 bases, with 11 bases between. This CDR3 has 15 residues. Germline values: CDR1 MDHEN, CDR2 SYDVKM. The CDR3 is CASSLGDILYNEQFF. CDR3 bases: TGTGCCAGCAGTTTAGGGGACATACTCTACAATGAGCAGTTCTTC.

This clone turned up a few times. CDR3 region: CASSFIGNPYEQYF. CDR3 DNA sequence: TGTGCCAGCAGTTTTATTGGAAACCCCTACGAGCAGTACTTC. The chain is built from TRBV28 and TRBJ2-7; no clear D gene. CDR3 length: 14 residues. Trimming cost V 3 bases and J 2 bases, with 11 bases left between them. Looked up from germline, CDR1 is MDHEN and CDR2 is SYDVKM.

The chain uses TRBV27 and TRBJ2-3, with 14 bases identical to TRBD2. This CDR3 region has 17 residues. The junction had 2 bases not matched to a gene; V was cut back by 3 bases and J by 0 bases. CDR1 and CDR2 from the germline V gene are MNHEY and SMNVEV (reference sequence). The CDR3 DNA reads TGTGCCAGCAGTTTGGGGACTAGCGGGGGCAGCACAGATACGCAGTATTTT. Its protein product is CASSLGTSGGSTDTQYF.

The V and J genes are TRBV7-9 and TRBJ2-4, with 9 positions matching TRBD1. This CDR3 is 18 amino acids long. V shed 1 base and J 1 base; nucleotides not matched to a gene: 8. Germline V gives CDR1 SEHNR, CDR2 FQNEAQ (reference sequence). This CDR3 is CASSLEWDRVAAKNIQYF. CDR3 nucleotides: TGTGCCAGCAGCTTAGAGTGGGACAGGGTCGCGGCCAAAAACATTCAGTACTTC.

V usage is TRBV10-1 and J usage is TRBJ2-1; 8 bases match TRBD1. The CDR3 length is 16 residues. Germline V gene sequence: CDR1 WNHNN, CDR2 SYGVQD (reference sequence). J lost 3 bases, V lost 6 bases, and 10 bases had no gene match. CDR3 sequence reads: CASSNDRGIGYNEQFF. The DNA for the CDR3 is TGCGCCAGCAGCAATGACAGGGGAATCGGCTACAATGAGCAGTTCTTC.

This clone was seen just once. The V and J genes are TRBV5-1 and TRBJ2-1; maybe TRBD1 (5 bases). Germline values: CDR1 SGHRS, CDR2 YFSETQ. This CDR3 is 15 amino acids long. Trimming removed 0 bases at V and 8 bases at J, with 15 bases between. CDR3 sequence: CASSLVGRGTDEQFF. CDR3 bases: TGCGCCAGCAGCTTGGTGGGGCGCGGTACGGATGAGCAGTTCTTC.

The V and J genes are TRBV7-2 and TRBJ2-7; either TRBD1 or TRBD2 may fit D (5 bases each). The germline gives CDR1 SGHTA, CDR2 FQGNSA. Trimming left V 4 bases short and J 7 bases short, with 20 bases between. The CDR3 loop spans 15 amino acids. This chain's CDR3 is CASSSAGGGAWEQYF. CDR3 nucleotide sequence: TGTGCCAGCAGCTCGGCAGGTGGGGGTGCGTGGGAGCAGTACTTC. The full variable domain, completed using reference TRBV7-2 and TRBJ2-7, is GAGVSQSPSNKVTEKGKDVELRCDPISGHTALYWYRQSLGQGLEFLIYFQGNSAPDKSGLPSDRFSAERTGGSVSTLTIQRTQQEDSAVYLCASSSAGGGAWEQYFGPGTRLTVT.

The chain is built from TRBV28 and TRBJ2-1; TRBD2 aligns across 7 bases. Germline V lookup: CDR1 MDHEN, CDR2 SYDVKM. The CDR3 extends over 19 amino acids. With V trimmed by 4 bases and J by 1 base, 16 bases remained unmatched. The CDR3 reads CASSWGLGSSGLSYNEQFF. CDR3 nucleotides: TGTGCCAGCAGTTGGGGGTTGGGATCTAGCGGCCTATCCTACAATGAGCAGTTCTTC.

The gene calls are TRBV21-1 and TRBJ1-2; the table's TRBD1 call for D was not verified on the DNA. TRBV21-1 is designated a pseudogene. The CDR3 contains 12 residues. The CDR3 DNA reads as TGTGCCAGCACACCAGGATCCTATGGCTACACCTTC. This gives the protein CASTPGSYGYTF.

This clone was detected a few times. The V call is TRBV7-6, the J call TRBJ2-2; D perhaps matches TRBD2 (5 bases). The CDR3 is 16 residues long. In germline, CDR1 is SGHVS, CDR2 FNYEAQ. V was cut by 8 bases and J by 1 base, with 17 bases left in between. DNA of the CDR3: TGTGCCAGCTCCCCCGGGTCCGGGGTGAACACCGGGGAGCTGTTTTTT. Translating it yields CASSPGSGVNTGELFF.

This chain connects TRBV19 to TRBJ1-5; no definite D call. Germline CDR1 is LNHDA and CDR2 is SQIVND (reference sequence). The length of the CDR3 is 15 residues. The V end was cut by 7 bases, the J end by 8 bases, with 21 bases between. CDR3 DNA sequence: TGTGCCAGTACGATTGGACGGAGGACGACGGAGCCCCAGCATTTT. Its protein product is CASTIGRRTTEPQHF.

V is TRBV5-6 and J is TRBJ1-6; D is ambiguous. V lost 3 bases, J lost 7 bases, and 20 bases lay in between. The CDR3 sequence is 17 residues long. The germline V gene encodes CDR1 SGHDT and CDR2 YYEEEE. CDR3 sequence: CASSSIGEALSNSPLHF. DNA for the CDR3: TGTGCCAGCAGCTCCATCGGGGAAGCCCTCTCCAATTCACCCCTCCACTTT.

The V gene is TRBV2, the J gene TRBJ1-2; D remains unclear. The CDR3 length is 13 residues. Trimming stripped 4 bases from V and 4 bases from J, with 10 bases between. The germline V gene encodes CDR1 SNHLY and CDR2 FYNNEI. Here the CDR3 DNA reads TGTGCCAGCAGTGTGGCGGGGAGCTATGGCTACACCTTC. Translated, it gives CASSVAGSYGYTF.

This clone was counted between two and nine times. This chain joins TRBV2 and TRBJ1-3; D is perhaps TRBD1 (5 bases). V was trimmed by 6 bases and J by 8 bases, leaving 20 bases between them. CDR3 length: 15 residues. Germline assignment: CDR1 SNHLY and CDR2 FYNNEI. Here the CDR3 reads CASRERRSVGDTIYF. CDR3 nucleotide sequence: TGTGCCAGCAGAGAACGGAGATCCGTGGGGGACACCATATATTTT.

The chain employs TRBV28 and TRBJ1-3, with D perhaps matching TRBD1 (6 bases). V was clipped by 3 bases and J by 4 bases, with 16 bases between them. CDR1 and CDR2 from the germline V gene are MDHEN and SYDVKM. CDR3 length: 16 amino acids. CDR3 sequence (DNA): TGTGCCAGCAGTTTTGGGGGCCCCCGAGGAGGAAACACCATATATTTT. Amino acid sequence: CASSFGGPRGGNTIYF.

This chain links TRBV5-4 with TRBJ2-7; D remains ambiguous. Trimming shortened V by 0 bases and J by 0 bases, and 10 bases separated the two germline ends. Per germline, CDR1 SGHNT and CDR2 YYREEE (reference sequence). This CDR3 region has 15 residues. The CDR3 protein is CASSLGSRPSYEQYF. The CDR3, as DNA: TGTGCCAGCAGCTTGGGATCCAGGCCCTCCTACGAGCAGTACTTC.

The genes are TRBV12-5 and TRBJ2-3; the D gene could be TRBD1 or TRBD2 (5 bases each). Between the trimmed V and J ends, which lost 10 bases and 6 bases, there was a span of 23 bases. Germline V gene lookup returns CDR1 LGHNT and CDR2 FRNRAP. The CDR3 is 15 amino acids. DNA of the CDR3: TGTGCTAACGCAGGGCCCGGGGTTCTCACGGATACGCAGTATTTT. Translated: CANAGPGVLTDTQYF.

The genes are TRBV7-9 and TRBJ1-2, with D tentatively TRBD1 (5 bases). CDR3 length equals 17 residues. V dropped 1 base and J dropped 4 bases, with 19 bases sitting between them. Germline CDR1 reads SEHNR; CDR2 reads FQNEAQ (reference sequence). CDR3 nucleotides: TGTGCCAGCAGCTTAGACGGGGGGTACGGGCCCCCCTATGGCTACACCTTC. It encodes CASSLDGGYGPPYGYTF. Full variable domain (missing parts from reference TRBV7-9 and TRBJ1-2): DTGVSQNPRHKITKRGQNVTFRCDPISEHNRLYWYRQTLGQGPEFLTYFQNEAQLEKSRLLSDRFSAERPKGSFSTLEIQRTEQGDSAMYLCASSLDGGYGPPYGYTFGSGTRLTVV.

The chain is built from TRBV7-9 and TRBJ1-2; D not certain. CDR1 and CDR2 from the germline V gene are SEHNR and FQNEAQ (reference sequence). The CDR3 extends over 15 amino acids. V was shortened by 1 base and J by 4 bases, with 13 bases between the two germline ends. CDR3 nucleotide sequence: TGTGCCAGCAGCTTAGGGGCCAGACCCCGCTATGGCTACACCTTC. Protein sequence: CASSLGARPRYGYTF. Complete variable domain (other parts from reference TRBV7-9 and TRBJ1-2): DTGVSQNPRHKITKRGQNVTFRCDPISEHNRLYWYRQTLGQGPEFLTYFQNEAQLEKSRLLSDRFSAERPKGSFSTLEIQRTEQGDSAMYLCASSLGARPRYGYTFGSGTRLTVV.

The chain links TRBV28 to TRBJ2-7; D perhaps matches TRBD2 (6 bases). V dropped 3 bases and J dropped 3 bases, with 9 bases sitting between them. The CDR3 extends over 13 amino acids. Looked up from germline, CDR1 is MDHEN and CDR2 is SYDVKM. CDR3 region: CASSFFGGYEQYF. The CDR3 region has the DNA TGTGCCAGCAGTTTCTTCGGGGGCTACGAGCAGTACTTC.

The chain combines TRBV19 with TRBJ2-5; D is perhaps TRBD1 or TRBD2 (5 bases each). Trimming removed 4 bases from V and 2 bases from J, with 8 bases in between. CDR3 length: 13 residues. From germline, CDR1 is LNHDA and CDR2 SQIVND (reference sequence). The CDR3 DNA reads TGTGCCAGTAGTAGGGACCCACAAGAGACCCAGTACTTC. This codes for CASSRDPQETQYF.

This chain links TRBV14 with TRBJ1-2; D call uncertain. Trimming removed 0 bases at V and 8 bases at J, with 13 bases between. Germline V lookup: CDR1 SGHDN, CDR2 FVKESK. The CDR3 has 14 amino acids. CDR3 sequence reads: CASSQDANHWGYTF. CDR3 nucleotide sequence: TGTGCCAGCAGCCAAGATGCGAACCACTGGGGCTACACCTTC.

This clone was counted once. This chain uses TRBV13 with TRBJ2-5; tentatively, D is TRBD1 or TRBD2 (5 bases each). The CDR3 is 18 residues long. Trimming stripped 0 bases from V and 1 base from J, with 18 bases between. Germline assignment: CDR1 PRHDT and CDR2 FYEKMQ (reference sequence). The CDR3, as DNA: TGTGCCAGCAGCTTAGGCCTCGGGGCCACTTATGGCCAAGAGACCCAGTACTTC. It specifies CASSLGLGATYGQETQYF.

The table lists this clone with a count of one. J is TRBJ1-4 and V is TRBV2; TRBD1 might be the D (5 bases). The germline CDR1 and CDR2 sequences are SNHLY and FYNNEI. The V end lost 0 bases, the J end lost 8 bases, and 7 bases lay between the germline ends. The CDR3 covers 13 residues. CDR3 sequence: CASSEAAGEKLFF. The CDR3 nucleotides read TGTGCCAGCAGTGAAGCGGCAGGGGAAAAACTGTTTTTT.